These 25 T cell receptor beta chains originate from one sample sequenced in a study of technical replicates of blood from a few donors. Only in-frame clones appear in the TCRdb table, and some are missing; sequencing was by immunoSEQ multiplex PCR. The table lists some 62,000 clones, around 87% of them singletons, with about 5.2% in the top ten. Material: PBMCs. These TCRs come from a human donor in good health. Some clones in this sample may be carry-over from other donors' samples.

The chain recombines TRBV7-9 with TRBJ1-2; D perhaps matches TRBD1 (6 bases). CDR1 is SEHNR, CDR2 FQNEAQ, per germline (reference sequence). The V and J ends lost 4 bases and 4 bases respectively, with 10 bases between them. The CDR3 extends over 13 amino acids. CDR3 region: CASSWVGGYGYTF. CDR3 DNA: TGTGCCAGCAGCTGGGTAGGGGGCTATGGCTACACCTTC.

The chain carries TRBV7-3 and TRBJ2-1; 7 nucleotides line up with TRBD2. V was clipped by 0 bases and J by 0 bases; unmatched bases: 8. Germline loops: CDR1 SGHTA, CDR2 FQGTGA. CDR3 length: 18 amino acids. CDR3 sequence: CASSLTPPSGTSYNEQFF. For the CDR3, the DNA is TGTGCCAGCAGCTTAACCCCTCCTAGCGGCACCTCCTACAATGAGCAGTTCTTC.

V gene TRBV6-1 combines with J gene TRBJ2-7, with TRBD2 matching over 9 bases. The junction had 4 bases not matched to a gene; V was cut back by 5 bases and J by 2 bases. The germline CDR1 and CDR2 sequences are MNHNS and SASEGT. The CDR3 is 14 residues long. The CDR3 loop reads CASSWTSAAYEQYF. The CDR3, as DNA: TGTGCCAGCAGTTGGACTAGCGCGGCCTACGAGCAGTACTTC.

This chain joins TRBV9 and TRBJ1-2, with D possibly TRBD1 on 6 matching bases. Germline loops: CDR1 SGDLS, CDR2 YYNGEE. CDR3 length: 14 amino acids. Between the trimmed V and J ends, which lost 4 bases and 3 bases, there was a span of 13 bases. The CDR3 loop is CASSPWTDHYGYTF. CDR3 nucleotide sequence: TGTGCCAGCAGCCCCTGGACAGACCACTATGGCTACACCTTC.

In its sample, this clone was seen a few times. The chain is built from TRBV5-1 and TRBJ1-2, with unresolved D. With 0 bases removed from V and 0 bases from J, the gap between germline ends came to 6 bases. Germline loops: CDR1 SGHRS, CDR2 YFSETQ. The CDR3 sequence is 14 residues long. CDR3 bases: TGCGCCAGCAGCTTGGCCACATCTAACTATGGCTACACCTTC. Translated: CASSLATSNYGYTF.

The gene calls are TRBV2 and TRBJ1-5; D unclear. Germline CDR1 is SNHLY and CDR2 is FYNNEI. CDR3 length equals 14 residues. Trimming took 8 bases from V and 3 from J, leaving 14 bases between them. CDR3 sequence (DNA): TGTGCCAGCTCAGGTGGTTTTATCAATCAGCCCCAGCATTTT. Translating it yields CASSGGFINQPQHF.

A note on this clone: One junction end does not reproduce the germline sequence, and a read error may be involved. J is TRBJ2-3 and V is TRBV7-9, with 8 positions matching TRBD2. The CDR3 length is 15 residues. The germline CDR1 and CDR2 sequences are SEHNR and FQNEAQ (reference sequence). The CDR3: CASTLTGGGTDTQYF. The CDR3 coding sequence is TGTGCCAGCACCTTAACGGGGGGGGGCACAGATACGCAGTATTTT.

The chain recombines TRBV7-2 with TRBJ2-7; 7 positions match TRBD2. Germline trimming cut 2 bases from V and 2 bases from J; bases unmatched to any gene: 12. The CDR3 runs to 17 residues. Germline V gives CDR1 SGHTA, CDR2 FQGNSA. The CDR3 coding sequence is TGTGCCAGCAGCTTAACGGGTCTGGGGGGGAGGACCTACGAGCAGTACTTC. Its protein product is CASSLTGLGGRTYEQYF. Using reference TRBV7-2 and TRBJ2-7 for the parts outside the CDR3, the full variable domain is GAGVSQSPSNKVTEKGKDVELRCDPISGHTALYWYRQSLGQGLEFLIYFQGNSAPDKSGLPSDRFSAERTGGSVSTLTIQRTQQEDSAVYLCASSLTGLGGRTYEQYFGPGTRLTVT.

The chain joins TRBV7-9 to TRBJ2-1, with 11 positions matching TRBD2. Trimming removed 5 bases from V and 15 bases from J; junction bases left unmatched: 6. The germline gives CDR1 SEHNR, CDR2 FQNEAQ (reference sequence). The CDR3 is made up of 12 amino acids. CDR3 DNA: TGTGCCAGCAGCGTTAGCGGGGGGGCGTTGTTCTTC. Its protein is CASSVSGGALFF.

CDR3 amino acids: CASSQDPLSAGGYTF. The DNA of the CDR3 is TGTGCCAGCAGCCAAGATCCTCTAAGTGCGGGGGGCTACACCTTC. The V call is TRBV4-2, the J call TRBJ1-2; D is ambiguous. The germline V and J ends were trimmed by 0 bases and 8 bases, with 16 bases remaining between them. CDR3 length: 15 residues. Per the germline V gene, CDR1 is LGHNA and CDR2 is YNFKEQ.

This clone was observed a single time. V gene TRBV5-4 combines with J gene TRBJ2-5; TRBD1 might be the D (6 bases). V was clipped by 3 bases and J by 4 bases, with 22 bases between them. The CDR3 covers 17 residues. Germline V CDR1 and CDR2: SGHNT, YYREEE (reference sequence). For the CDR3, the DNA is TGTGCCAGCAGCTCCAGGCCCGGGGTAGGGACATCAGAGACCCAGTACTTC. Its protein is CASSSRPGVGTSETQYF.

The chain employs TRBV5-6 and TRBJ1-1, with D possibly being TRBD1 (5 bases). Trimming left V 4 bases short and J 8 bases short, with 21 bases between. The CDR3 contains 15 residues. The germline gives CDR1 SGHDT, CDR2 YYEEEE. This chain's CDR3 is CASSTHRRGELEAFF. CDR3 nucleotides: TGTGCCAGCAGCACCCATCGTCGGGGGGAGCTCGAAGCTTTCTTT.

This clone was seen only a few times. V gene TRBV4-2 combines with J gene TRBJ1-2; 9 bases agree with TRBD1. Germline values: CDR1 LGHNA, CDR2 YNFKEQ. This CDR3 region has 15 residues. J gave up 4 bases and V 5 bases, and 8 bases lay outside the gene matches. As DNA, the CDR3 is TGTGCCAGCAGCTTAACGGACAGGGGTGGCTATGGCTACACCTTC. Amino acid sequence: CASSLTDRGGYGYTF.

This chain uses TRBV4-1 with TRBJ1-1, with no clear D. The V end was cut by 3 bases, the J end by 2 bases, with 7 bases between. The CDR3 loop spans 13 amino acids. Germline CDR1 is MGHRA and CDR2 is YSYEKL. CDR3 coding DNA: TGCGCCAGCAGCCAGGCAGGAAACACTGAAGCTTTCTTT. It yields the protein CASSQAGNTEAFF.

This chain links TRBV9 with TRBJ2-7; a possible D gene is TRBD2 (6 bases). The CDR3 length is 16 residues. Trimming left V 0 bases short and J 0 bases short, with 13 bases between. Germline lookup yields CDR1 SGDLS and CDR2 YYNGEE. The CDR3 here is CASSVGGGSPSYEQYF. Here the CDR3 DNA reads TGTGCCAGCAGCGTAGGCGGAGGGTCCCCCTCCTACGAGCAGTACTTC.

This chain uses TRBV5-6 with TRBJ1-5, with TRBD1 as a possible D gene (5 bases). The CDR3 consists of 13 residues. Trimming removed 0 bases at V and 6 bases at J, with 7 bases between. Germline values: CDR1 SGHDT, CDR2 YYEEEE. The CDR3 loop reads CASSLDRTQPQHF. DNA for the CDR3: TGTGCCAGCAGCTTGGACAGGACTCAGCCCCAGCATTTT. The variable domain in full, with the rest retrieved from reference TRBV5-6 and TRBJ1-5, is DAGVTQSPTHLIKTRGQQVTLRCSPKSGHDTVSWYQQALGQGPQFIFQYYEEEERQRGNFPDRFSGHQFPNYSSELNVNALLLGDSALYLCASSLDRTQPQHFGDGTRLSIL.

J is TRBJ1-3 and V is TRBV5-1, with D unclear. The CDR3 has 15 amino acids. CDR1 and CDR2 (germline): SGHRS, YFSETQ. The ends were cut back, 5 bases at V and 5 bases at J, with 17 bases in the middle. The DNA of the CDR3 is TGCGCCAGCAGTACGATGGAACTCGGGAGAAACACCATATATTTT. It translates to CASSTMELGRNTIYF.

This chain connects TRBV19 to TRBJ2-7; 10 positions match TRBD1. The germline CDR1 and CDR2 sequences are LNHDA and SQIVND (reference sequence). The CDR3 sequence is 15 residues long. The V segment lost 6 bases and the J segment 3 bases; nucleotides outside the gene matches: 8. DNA of the CDR3: TGTGCCAGTAGAGGGTCGGGACAGGGGTACTACGAGCAGTACTTC. The encoded protein is CASRGSGQGYYEQYF.

This clone has only one observation. The chain carries TRBV4-3 and TRBJ2-1, with 11 bases aligning to TRBD2. Losses at the gene ends were 4 bases for V and 5 bases for J; bases not matched to a gene: 16. Germline V gene lookup returns CDR1 LGHNA and CDR2 YSLEER. CDR3 length: 19 residues. CDR3 coding DNA: TGCGCCAGCAGCCTCCTATCACTTCGGGTAGCGGGGGGGGACAATGAGCAGTTCTTC. This encodes CASSLLSLRVAGGDNEQFF.

The gene calls are TRBV5-1 and TRBJ2-3; 11 bases line up with TRBD2. J gave up 5 bases and V 3 bases, and 8 bases lay outside the gene matches. In germline, CDR1 is SGHRS, CDR2 YFSETQ. The CDR3 has 16 residues. The DNA for the CDR3 is TGCGCCAGCAGCTCGGTAGCGGGAGGGCCTGGAGATACGCAGTATTTT. Translating it yields CASSSVAGGPGDTQYF.

The chain combines TRBV7-2 with TRBJ2-7; D is possibly TRBD2 (6 bases). V lost 5 bases and J lost 7, with 15 bases in between. The CDR3 has 13 amino acids. From germline, CDR1 is SGHTA and CDR2 FQGNSA. CDR3 sequence reads: CASSPWGVGEQYF. The CDR3 DNA follows: TGTGCCAGCAGCCCATGGGGGGTGGGGGAGCAGTACTTC.

This clone was picked up one time. The CDR3 region has the DNA TGTGCCAGCAGCTCAGCGGGAGCGGACACCGGGGAGCTGTTTTTT. Translation gives CASSSAGADTGELFF. V is TRBV7-7 and J is TRBJ2-2, with 8 bases that match TRBD2. J was trimmed by 3 bases and V by 4 bases; bases with no gene match: 4. The length of the CDR3 is 15 residues. Germline loops: CDR1 SSHAT, CDR2 FNYEAQ (reference sequence).

The V call is TRBV5-1, the J call TRBJ2-5; 10 positions agree with TRBD2. Germline loops: CDR1 SGHRS, CDR2 YFSETQ. Trimming at V came to 3 bases and at J to 5 bases, leaving 4 bases not matched to a gene. The CDR3 consists of 14 residues. CDR3 protein: CASSSSGSRETQYF. The CDR3, as DNA: TGCGCCAGCAGCTCTAGCGGGAGTCGGGAGACCCAGTACTTC.

The chain combines TRBV19 with TRBJ2-7, with D perhaps TRBD1 (5 bases). Deletions cut 3 bases from V and 5 bases from J, with 14 bases between. In germline, CDR1 is LNHDA, CDR2 SQIVND (reference sequence). CDR3 length: 14 amino acids. CDR3 amino acids: CASSIASGPNEQYF. The CDR3 DNA reads TGTGCCAGTAGTATTGCGTCAGGGCCCAACGAGCAGTACTTC.

The chain carries TRBV7-9 and TRBJ2-2; 9 bases line up with TRBD1. Germline V gene sequence: CDR1 SEHNR, CDR2 FQNEAQ (reference sequence). The length of the CDR3 is 13 residues. V was clipped by 9 bases and J by 5 bases; unmatched bases: 4. CDR3 sequence reads: CASSGTGTGELFF. CDR3 in DNA: TGTGCCAGTTCCGGGACAGGGACCGGGGAGCTGTTTTTT.